This T cell receptor (beta chain) was sequenced during a study of CD8 T cells in ankylosing spondylitis. TCRdb ran MiXCR on the 5' RACE reads and lists one entry per CDR3 protein. The table shows around 31,000 distinct CDR3 sequences, with 30% occurring only once. The table lists this clonotype with many counts. Between the trimmed V and J ends, which lost 0 bases and 5 bases, there was a span of 11 bases. The CDR3 has 15 amino acids. Per the germline V gene, CDR1 is SGHAT and CDR2 is FQNNGV. The sample taken for sequencing was synovial fluid, either unsorted or a sorted T cell fraction (not recorded which). This chain joins TRBV11-2 and TRBJ2-1, with a weak D call TRBD2 (6 bases). The sequence was collected from a male donor with ankylosing spondylitis. This chain's CDR3 is CASSLDMDYNNEQFF. Written as DNA, the CDR3 is TGTGCCAGCAGCTTAGATATGGACTATAACAATGAGCAGTTCTTC.